This TCR beta chain emerged from a study of blood T cell repertoires in COVID-19. Study-wide background: From T cells, B-cell-depleted T cells, or PBMCs came the material, which was cDNA or gDNA.

Trimming took off 3 bases at V and 4 bases at J, with 15 bases between the two ends. The germline V gene encodes CDR1 SNHLY and CDR2 FYNNEI. This CDR3 comprises 15 residues. Generated by immunoSEQ multiplex PCR, the TCRdb table keeps only in-frame clones and is missing some. The table lists 50,000 to 55,000 clones, 87% of them singletons. The J gene is TRBJ1-1, the V gene TRBV2; D may be TRBD1 (5 bases). This clonotype originated in a human donor with active COVID-19. The donor label of this sample is uncertain. Sequencing was done on a sample of peripheral blood. The CDR3 spells CASSDWGVGSTEAFF. The CDR3 nucleotides are TGTGCCAGCAGTGACTGGGGGGTTGGGAGCACTGAAGCTTTCTTT.